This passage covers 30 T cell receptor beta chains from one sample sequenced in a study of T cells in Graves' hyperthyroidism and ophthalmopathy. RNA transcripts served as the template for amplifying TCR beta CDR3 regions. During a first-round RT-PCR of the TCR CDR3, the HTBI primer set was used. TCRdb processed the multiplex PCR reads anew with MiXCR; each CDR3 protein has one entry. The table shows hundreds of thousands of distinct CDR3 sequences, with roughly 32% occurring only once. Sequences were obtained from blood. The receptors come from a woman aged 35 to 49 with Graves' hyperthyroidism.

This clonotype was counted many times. The CDR3: CASSYSAGAYEQYF. In DNA, the CDR3 is TGTGCCAGCAGTTACTCGGCAGGGGCCTACGAGCAGTACTTC. J is TRBJ2-7 and V is TRBV6-5; D is possibly TRBD1 (6 bases). Per the germline V gene, CDR1 is MNHEY and CDR2 is SVGAGI. This CDR3 is 14 amino acids long. Trimming took off 0 bases at V and 2 bases at J, with 8 bases between the two ends.

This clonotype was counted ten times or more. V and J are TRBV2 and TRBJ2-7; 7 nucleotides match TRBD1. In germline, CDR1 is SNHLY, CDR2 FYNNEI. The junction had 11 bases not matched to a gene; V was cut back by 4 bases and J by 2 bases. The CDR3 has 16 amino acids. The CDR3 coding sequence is TGTGCCAGCAGTGGACGGGACAGTCAACTTCCCTACGAGCAGTACTTC. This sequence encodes CASSGRDSQLPYEQYF. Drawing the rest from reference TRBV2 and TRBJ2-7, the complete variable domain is EPEVTQTPSHQVTQMGQEVILRCVPISNHLYFYWYRQILGQKVEFLVSFYNNEISEKSEIFDDQFSVERPDGSNFTLKIRSTKLEDSAMYFCASSGRDSQLPYEQYFGPGTRLTVT.

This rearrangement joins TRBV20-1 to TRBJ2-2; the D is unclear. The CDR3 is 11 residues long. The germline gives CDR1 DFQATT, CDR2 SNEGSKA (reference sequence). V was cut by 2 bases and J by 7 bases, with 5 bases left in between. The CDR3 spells CSARRIGELFF. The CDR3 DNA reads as TGCAGTGCTAGAAGGATCGGGGAGCTGTTTTTT.

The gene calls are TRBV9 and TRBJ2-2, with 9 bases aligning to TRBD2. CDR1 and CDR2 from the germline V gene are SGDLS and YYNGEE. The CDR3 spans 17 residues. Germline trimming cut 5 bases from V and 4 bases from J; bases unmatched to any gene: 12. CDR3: CASSSRPGLASTGELFF. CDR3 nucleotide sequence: TGTGCCAGCAGTTCTAGACCGGGACTAGCTTCCACCGGGGAGCTGTTTTTT.

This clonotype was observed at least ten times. CDR3 loop: CASSMGQGGEAFF. CDR3 DNA sequence: TGTGCCAGCAGCATGGGACAGGGGGGTGAAGCTTTCTTT. The rearrangement uses TRBV7-9 and TRBJ1-1; 11 bases agree with TRBD1. Unmatched junction bases numbered 3, after V lost 5 bases and J lost 7 bases. This CDR3 spans 13 amino acids. Germline-derived CDR1 and CDR2 are SEHNR and FQNEAQ (reference sequence).

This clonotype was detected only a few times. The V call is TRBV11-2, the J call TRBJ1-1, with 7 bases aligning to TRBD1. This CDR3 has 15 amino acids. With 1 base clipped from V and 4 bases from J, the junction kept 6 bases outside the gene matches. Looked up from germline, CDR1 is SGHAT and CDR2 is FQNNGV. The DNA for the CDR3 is TGTGCCAGCAGCTTAGTAGGGGGCAGGTTCACTGAAGCTTTCTTT. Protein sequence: CASSLVGGRFTEAFF. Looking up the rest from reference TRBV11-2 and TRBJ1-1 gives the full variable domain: EAGVAQSPRYKIIEKRQSVAFWCNPISGHATLYWYQQILGQGPKLLIQFQNNGVVDDSQLPKDRFSAERLKGVDSTLKIQPAKLEDSAVYLCASSLVGGRFTEAFFGQGTRLTVV.

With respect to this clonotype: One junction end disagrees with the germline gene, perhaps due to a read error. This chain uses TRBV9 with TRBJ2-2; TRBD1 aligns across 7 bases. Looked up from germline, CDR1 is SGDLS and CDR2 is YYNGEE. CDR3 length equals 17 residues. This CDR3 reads CASRPPATGENTGELLF. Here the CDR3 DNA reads TGTGCCAGCAGGCCCCCTGCCACAGGGGAGAACACCGGGGAGCTGCTTTTT.

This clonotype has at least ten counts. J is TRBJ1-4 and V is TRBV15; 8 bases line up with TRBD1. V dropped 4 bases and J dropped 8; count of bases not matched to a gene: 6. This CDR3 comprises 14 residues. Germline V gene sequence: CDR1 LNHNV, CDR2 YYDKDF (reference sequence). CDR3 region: CATSTRTGYEKLFF. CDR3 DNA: TGTGCCACCAGCACTAGGACAGGGTACGAAAAACTGTTTTTT.

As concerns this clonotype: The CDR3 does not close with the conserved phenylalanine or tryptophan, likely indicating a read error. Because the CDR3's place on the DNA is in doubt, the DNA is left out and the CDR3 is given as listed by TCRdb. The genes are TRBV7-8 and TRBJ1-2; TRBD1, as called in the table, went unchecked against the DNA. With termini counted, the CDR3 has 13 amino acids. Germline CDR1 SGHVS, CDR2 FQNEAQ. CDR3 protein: CASSSQVPLYGYI.

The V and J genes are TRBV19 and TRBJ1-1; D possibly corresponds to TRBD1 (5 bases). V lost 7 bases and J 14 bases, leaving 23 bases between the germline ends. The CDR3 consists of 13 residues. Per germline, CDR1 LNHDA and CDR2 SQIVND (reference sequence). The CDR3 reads CASNRGGYNEQFF. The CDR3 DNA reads TGTGCCAGTAACCGGGGGGGGTACAATGAGCAGTTCTTT.

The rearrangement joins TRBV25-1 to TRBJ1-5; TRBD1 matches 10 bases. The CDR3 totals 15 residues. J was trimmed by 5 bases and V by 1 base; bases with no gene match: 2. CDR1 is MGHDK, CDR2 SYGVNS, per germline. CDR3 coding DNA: TGTGCCAGCAGTGAATCTGGGACAGGGGATCAGCCCCAGCATTTT. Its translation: CASSESGTGDQPQHF.

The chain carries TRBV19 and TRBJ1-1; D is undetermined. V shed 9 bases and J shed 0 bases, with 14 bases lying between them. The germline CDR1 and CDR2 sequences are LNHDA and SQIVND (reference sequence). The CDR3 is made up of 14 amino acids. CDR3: CASQKAKVNTEAFF. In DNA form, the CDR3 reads TGTGCCAGCCAAAAGGCGAAGGTGAACACTGAAGCTTTCTTT.

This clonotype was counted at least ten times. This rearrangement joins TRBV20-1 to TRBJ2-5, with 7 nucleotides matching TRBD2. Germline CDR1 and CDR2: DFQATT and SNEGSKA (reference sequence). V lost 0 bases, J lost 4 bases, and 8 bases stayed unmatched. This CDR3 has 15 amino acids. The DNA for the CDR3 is TGCAGTGCTAGAGAGGCAGCTAGCGGTATAGAGACCCAGTACTTC. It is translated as CSAREAASGIETQYF.

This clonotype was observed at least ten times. CDR3 bases: TGTGCCAGCAGCTTAGCTTTGGGGCAGACCTATGGCTACACCTTC. The encoded protein is CASSLALGQTYGYTF. The genes are TRBV11-2 and TRBJ1-2, with D possibly being TRBD1 (5 bases). Trimming removed 1 base at V and 4 bases at J, with 13 bases between. Germline-derived CDR1 and CDR2 are SGHAT and FQNNGV. This CDR3 has 15 amino acids.

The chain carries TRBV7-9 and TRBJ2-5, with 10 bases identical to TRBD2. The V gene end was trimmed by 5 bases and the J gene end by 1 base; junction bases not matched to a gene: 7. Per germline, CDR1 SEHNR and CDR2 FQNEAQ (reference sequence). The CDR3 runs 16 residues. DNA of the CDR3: TGTGCCAGCAGCCCGCCTAGCGGGAGTACCCAAGAGACCCAGTACTTC. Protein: CASSPPSGSTQETQYF.

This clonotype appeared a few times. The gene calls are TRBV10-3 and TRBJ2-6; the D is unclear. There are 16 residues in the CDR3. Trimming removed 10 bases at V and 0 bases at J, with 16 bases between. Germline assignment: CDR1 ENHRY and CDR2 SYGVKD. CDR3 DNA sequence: TGTGCCACCATGGGTGGGCTTTACTCTGGGGCCAACGTCCTGACTTTC. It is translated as CATMGGLYSGANVLTF.

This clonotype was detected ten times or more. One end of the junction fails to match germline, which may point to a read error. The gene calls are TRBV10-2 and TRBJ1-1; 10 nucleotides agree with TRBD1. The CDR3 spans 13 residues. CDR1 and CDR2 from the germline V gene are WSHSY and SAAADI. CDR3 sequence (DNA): TGTGCCAGCAGGGACAGGGGGAACACTGAAGCTTTCTTT. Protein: CASRDRGNTEAFF.

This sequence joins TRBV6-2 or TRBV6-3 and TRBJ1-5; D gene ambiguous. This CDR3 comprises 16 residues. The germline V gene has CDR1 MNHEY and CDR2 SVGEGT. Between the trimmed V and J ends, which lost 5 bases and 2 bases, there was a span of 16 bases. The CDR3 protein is CASSHPLGRGNQPQHF. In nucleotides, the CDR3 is TGTGCCAGCAGTCACCCCCTAGGACGGGGCAATCAGCCCCAGCATTTT.

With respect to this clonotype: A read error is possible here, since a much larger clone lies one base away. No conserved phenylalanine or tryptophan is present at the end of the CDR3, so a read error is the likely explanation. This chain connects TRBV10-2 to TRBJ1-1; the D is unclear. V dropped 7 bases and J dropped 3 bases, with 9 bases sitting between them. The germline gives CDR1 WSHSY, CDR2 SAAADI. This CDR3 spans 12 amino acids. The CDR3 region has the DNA TGCGCCAGCAACGACGCGGACACTGAAGCTTTCCTT. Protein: CASNDADTEAFL.

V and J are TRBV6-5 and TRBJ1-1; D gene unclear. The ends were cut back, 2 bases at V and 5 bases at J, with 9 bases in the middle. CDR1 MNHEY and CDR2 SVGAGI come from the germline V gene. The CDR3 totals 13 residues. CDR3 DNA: TGTGCCAGCAGTTACAGCTGGGAAACTGAAGCTTTCTTT. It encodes CASSYSWETEAFF.

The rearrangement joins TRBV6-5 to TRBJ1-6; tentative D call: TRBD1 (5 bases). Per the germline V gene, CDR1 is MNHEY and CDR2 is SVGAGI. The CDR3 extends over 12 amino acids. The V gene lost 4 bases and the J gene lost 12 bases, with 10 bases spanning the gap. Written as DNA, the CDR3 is TGTGCCAGCAGTTGGGACTTGGGACCCCTCCACTTT. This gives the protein CASSWDLGPLHF.

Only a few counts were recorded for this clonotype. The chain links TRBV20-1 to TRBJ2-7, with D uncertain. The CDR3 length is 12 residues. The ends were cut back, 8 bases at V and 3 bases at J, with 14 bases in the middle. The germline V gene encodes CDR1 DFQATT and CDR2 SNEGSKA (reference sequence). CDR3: CSTLPRNYEQYF. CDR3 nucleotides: TGCAGTACCCTGCCTAGAAACTACGAGCAGTACTTC.

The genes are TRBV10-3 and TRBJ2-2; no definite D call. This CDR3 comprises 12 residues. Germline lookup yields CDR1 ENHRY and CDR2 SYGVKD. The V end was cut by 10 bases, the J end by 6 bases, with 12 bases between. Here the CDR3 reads CASQFLAGELFF. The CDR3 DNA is TGTGCCAGCCAGTTTCTTGCCGGGGAGCTGTTTTTT.

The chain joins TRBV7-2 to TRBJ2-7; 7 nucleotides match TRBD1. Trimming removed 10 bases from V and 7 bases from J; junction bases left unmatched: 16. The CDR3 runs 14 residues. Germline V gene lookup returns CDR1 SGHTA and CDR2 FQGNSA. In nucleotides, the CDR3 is TGTGCCACACAGAGACAGGGCATCGGCAATGAGCAGTACTTC. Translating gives CATQRQGIGNEQYF.

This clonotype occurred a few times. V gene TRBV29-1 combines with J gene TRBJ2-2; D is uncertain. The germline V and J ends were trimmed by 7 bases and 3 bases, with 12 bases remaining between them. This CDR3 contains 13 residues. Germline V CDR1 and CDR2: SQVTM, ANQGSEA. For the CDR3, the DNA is TGCAGCGCTGGGGTGGATTACACCGGGGAGCTGTTTTTT. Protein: CSAGVDYTGELFF.

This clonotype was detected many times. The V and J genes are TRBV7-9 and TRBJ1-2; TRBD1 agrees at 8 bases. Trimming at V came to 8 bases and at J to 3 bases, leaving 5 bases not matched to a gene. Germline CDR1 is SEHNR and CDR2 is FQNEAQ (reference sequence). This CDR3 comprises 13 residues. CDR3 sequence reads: CASSGQGYYGYTF. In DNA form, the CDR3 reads TGTGCCAGCTCTGGACAGGGATACTATGGCTACACCTTC.

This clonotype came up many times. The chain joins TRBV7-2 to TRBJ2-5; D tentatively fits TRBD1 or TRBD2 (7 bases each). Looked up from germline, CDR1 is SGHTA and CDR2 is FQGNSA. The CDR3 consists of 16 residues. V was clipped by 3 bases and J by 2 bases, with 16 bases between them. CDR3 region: CASSFRGTTLQETQYF. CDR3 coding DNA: TGTGCCAGCAGCTTCAGGGGGACTACCCTTCAAGAGACCCAGTACTTC.

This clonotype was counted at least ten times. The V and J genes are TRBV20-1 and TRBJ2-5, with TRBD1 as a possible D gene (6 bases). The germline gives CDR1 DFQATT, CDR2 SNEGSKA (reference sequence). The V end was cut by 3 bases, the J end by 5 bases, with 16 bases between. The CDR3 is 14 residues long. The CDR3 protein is CSASVGAFQETQYF. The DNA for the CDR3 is TGCAGTGCTAGTGTGGGGGCCTTCCAGGAGACCCAGTACTTC.

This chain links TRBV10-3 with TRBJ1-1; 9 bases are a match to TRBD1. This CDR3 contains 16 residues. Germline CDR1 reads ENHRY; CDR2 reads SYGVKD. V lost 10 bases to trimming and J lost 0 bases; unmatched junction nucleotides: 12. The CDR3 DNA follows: TGTGCCAGCAGCCGCCACGGGACAGGGCTGAACACTGAAGCTTTCTTT. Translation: CASSRHGTGLNTEAFF.

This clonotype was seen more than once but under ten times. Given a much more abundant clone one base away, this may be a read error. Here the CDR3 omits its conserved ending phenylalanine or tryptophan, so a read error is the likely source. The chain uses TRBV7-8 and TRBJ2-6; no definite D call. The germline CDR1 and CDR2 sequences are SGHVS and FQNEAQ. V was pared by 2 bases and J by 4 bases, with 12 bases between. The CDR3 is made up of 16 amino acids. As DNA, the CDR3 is TGTGCCAGCAGCTTAATCCAGGCCGCAGGGGCCAACGTCCTGACTTCC. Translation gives CASSLIQAAGANVLTS.